The present T cell receptor beta chain was sequenced within a study of a mutant IDH1 vaccine in newly diagnosed glioma. Across the whole study: Of the patients given treatment, approximately 60% were male and about 40% were female, and a mean age of about 40 years was recorded. Earlier care involved radiotherapy, temozolomide, or both, and the majority received both. Points from the study as a whole: Whatever changes occurred in top peripheral T cell clonotypes seemed unrelated to pseudoprogression. Overall, 80% to 95% of patients had vaccine-induced immune responses.

Regarding time point: baseline, week 1 (first vaccination visit). Regarding treatment: pre-vaccination baseline after standard-of-care therapy. Notes on this clone: The target antigen is unknown.

Using immunoSEQ multiplex PCR, the repertoire was profiled, and TCRdb retains in-frame clones only, with some absent. The sample consists of about 66,000 clones, 80% to 90% of them appearing once. The TCR originated in a man aged 25 to 45 with glioma. The material was PBMCs, obtained from a glioma patient treated with radiotherapy, temozolomide or both.

CDR3 protein: CASSLGRQGLNTEAFF. The CDR3 DNA reads TGTGCCAGCAGTTTAGGGCGACAGGGATTGAACACTGAAGCTTTCTTT. V is TRBV28 and J is TRBJ1-1, with 7 positions matching TRBD1. The V gene's germline CDR1 is MDHEN and CDR2 SYDVKM. J was trimmed by 0 bases and V by 2 bases; bases with no gene match: 6. The CDR3 is 16 residues long.